What follows describes a single TCR beta chain. Some clones are missing from TCRdb's copy, which holds only in-frame ones; the method was immunoSEQ multiplex PCR. The table lists about 240,000 clones, roughly 90% of them singletons, with 0.7% to 0.85% in the top ten. CDR1 SGDLS and CDR2 YYNGEE come from the germline V gene. The junction had 5 bases not matched to a gene; V was cut back by 4 bases and J by 0 bases. The CDR3 consists of 16 residues. This sample was included in a study of blood T cell repertoires in COVID-19. The source is a woman in her twenties or thirties with acute or convalescent COVID-19. The V call is TRBV9, the J call TRBJ2-1; 9 bases agree with TRBD2. The sequencing input was peripheral blood. The CDR3 DNA reads as TGTGCCAGCAGCCCATCTAGCGGGATCTCCTACAATGAGCAGTTCTTC. Amino acids: CASSPSSGISYNEQFF.